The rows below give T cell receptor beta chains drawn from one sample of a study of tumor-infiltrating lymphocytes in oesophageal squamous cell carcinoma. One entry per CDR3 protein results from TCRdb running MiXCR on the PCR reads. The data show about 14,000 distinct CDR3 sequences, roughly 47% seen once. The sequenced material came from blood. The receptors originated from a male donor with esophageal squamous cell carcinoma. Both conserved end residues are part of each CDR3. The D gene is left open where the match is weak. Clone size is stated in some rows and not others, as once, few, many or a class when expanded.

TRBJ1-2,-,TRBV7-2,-,TGTGCCAGCAGCTTACAGTCCGGGGTAATCTATGGCTACACCTTC,CASSLQSGVIYGYTF
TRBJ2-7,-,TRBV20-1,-,TGCAGTGCTAGTCCTTATGGGAGGGGGGGCTACAATGAGCAGTACTTC,CSASPYGRGGYNEQYF
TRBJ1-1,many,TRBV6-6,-,TGTGCCAGCAGTTACCAGGGTGGTGAAGCTTTCTTT,CASSYQGGEAFF
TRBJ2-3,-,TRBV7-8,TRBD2,TGTGCCAGCAGCTTGGAGACTAGCGGCCCAAGCACAGATACGCAGTATTTT,CASSLETSGPSTDTQYF
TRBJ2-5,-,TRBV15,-,TGTGCCACCAGCAGCCAAGAGACCCAGTACTTC,CATSSQETQYF
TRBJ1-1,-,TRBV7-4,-,TGTGCCAGCAGCTTGGGGGGGGGAGAAGCTTTCTTT,CASSLGGGEAFF
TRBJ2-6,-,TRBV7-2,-,TGTGCCAGCAGCTCGCAGACCTCTGGGGCCAACGTCCTGACTTTC,CASSSQTSGANVLTF
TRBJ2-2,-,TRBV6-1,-,TGTGCCAGCACTCTATACGGGGGCTACAGCACCGGGGAGCTGTTTTTT,CASTLYGGYSTGELFF
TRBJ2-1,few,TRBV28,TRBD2,TGTGCCAGCGTAGCGGGAGTGCTAACCTACAATGAGCAGTTCTTC,CASVAGVLTYNEQFF
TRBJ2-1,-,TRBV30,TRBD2,TGTGCCTGGAGTCCCAGAGGACTAGGACGAAATGAGCAGTTCTTC,CAWSPRGLGRNEQFF
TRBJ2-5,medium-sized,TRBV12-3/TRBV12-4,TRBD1,TGTGCCAGCAGCTCTACAGGGGAAGAGACCCAGTACTTC,CASSSTGEETQYF
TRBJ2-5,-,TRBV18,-,TGTGCCAGCTCACCACCCGGAGACCAAGAGACCCAGTACTTC,CASSPPGDQETQYF
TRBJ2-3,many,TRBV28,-,TGTGCCAGCAGAGGTGCGGACAAGTTGGGTTATACGCAGTATTTT,CASRGADKLGYTQYF
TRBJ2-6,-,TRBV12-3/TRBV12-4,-,TGTGCCAGCAGTCTGCGGAGCTCTGGGGCCAACGTCCTGACTTTC,CASSLRSSGANVLTF
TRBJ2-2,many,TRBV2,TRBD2,TGTGCCAGCAGCCAGGCGGGAGACACCGGGGAGCTGTTTTTT,CASSQAGDTGELFF
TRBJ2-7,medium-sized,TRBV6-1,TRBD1,TGTGCCAGCAGTAGGGGACAGGGCTCCGAGCAGTACTTC,CASSRGQGSEQYF
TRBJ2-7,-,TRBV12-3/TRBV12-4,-,TGTGCCAGCAGCGAACAATCCTACGAGCAGTACTTC,CASSEQSYEQYF
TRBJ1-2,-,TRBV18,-,TGTGCCAGCTCACCACCGGTAGGCGAGAAATATGGCTACACCTTC,CASSPPVGEKYGYTF
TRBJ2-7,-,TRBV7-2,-,TGTGCCAGCAGCCAGGACCAGAACTCCTACGAGCAGTACTTC,CASSQDQNSYEQYF
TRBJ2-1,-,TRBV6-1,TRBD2,TGTGCCAGCAAAAAAACAGCGGGATACGGCAATGAGCAGTTCTTC,CASKKTAGYGNEQFF
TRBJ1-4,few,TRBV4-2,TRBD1,TGTGCCAGCAGCCAAGGGACAGGGGGAAATGAAAAACTGTTTTTT,CASSQGTGGNEKLFF
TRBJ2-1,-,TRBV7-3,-,TGTGCCAGCAGCCCCCTAGGGGGAAACAATGAGCAGTTCTTC,CASSPLGGNNEQFF
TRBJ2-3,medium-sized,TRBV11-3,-,TGTGCCAGCAGCATAACGGGCCTAGACCAGGACGTACAAGGCACAGATACGCAGTATTTT,CASSITGLDQDVQGTDTQYF
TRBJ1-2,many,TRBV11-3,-,TGTGCCAGCAGCCGTCAGGAGGTTGTACCCGTCGGCTACACCTTC,CASSRQEVVPVGYTF
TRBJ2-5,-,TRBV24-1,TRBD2,TGTGCCACCAGTGCGGCTAGCGGGAGGGAAAAGGAGACCCAGTACTTC,CATSAASGREKETQYF
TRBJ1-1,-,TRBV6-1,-,TGTGCCAGCAAGTGGGGTTTGGGCACTGAAGCTTTCTTT,CASKWGLGTEAFF
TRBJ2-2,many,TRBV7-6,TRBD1,TGTGCCAGCAGCCCAGGGACAGGGGTGGCCGGGGAGCTGTTTTTT,CASSPGTGVAGELFF
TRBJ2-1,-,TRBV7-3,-,TGTGCCAGCAGCTTTCAGGGGTCGGACAATGAGCAGTTCTTC,CASSFQGSDNEQFF
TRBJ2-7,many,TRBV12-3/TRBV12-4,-,TGTGCCAGCAGTTTAATCGGCTACGAGCAGTACTTC,CASSLIGYEQYF
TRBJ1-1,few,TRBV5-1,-,TGCGCCAGCGGCGCCCAAGCCGAAATGAACACTGAAGCTTTCTTT,CASGAQAEMNTEAFF
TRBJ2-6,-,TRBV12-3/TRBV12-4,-,TGTGCCAGCTGCCCCATCTCTGGGGCCAACGTCCTGACTTTC,CASCPISGANVLTF
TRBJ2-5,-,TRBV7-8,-,TGTGTCAGCAGCTTAGCCAGGGGTGGTGGAGAGACCCAGTACTTC,CVSSLARGGGETQYF
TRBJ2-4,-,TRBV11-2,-,TGTGCCAGCAGCTTAGTACAGGGAGGTTTAAACATTCAGTACTTC,CASSLVQGGLNIQYF
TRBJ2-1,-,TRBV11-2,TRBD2,TGTGCCAGCAGCTTAGATCTTGGGGCTAGCGGGAGCCATGAGCAGTTCTTC,CASSLDLGASGSHEQFF
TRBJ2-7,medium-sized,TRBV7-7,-,TGTGCTAGCAGCTTAGACGTGGGGCCCCTGAACGAGCAGTACTTC,CASSLDVGPLNEQYF
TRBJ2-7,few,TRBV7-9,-,TGTGCCAGCAGCAGGGCCTACGAGCAGTACTTC,CASSRAYEQYF
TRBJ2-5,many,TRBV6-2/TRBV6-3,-,TGTGCCAGCAGCCCCGGGACTCCTGGGAAGTACTTC,CASSPGTPGKYF
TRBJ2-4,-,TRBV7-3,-,TGTGCCAGCAGCTTAGGGGGGTGGGGTGAGCAGTACTTC,CASSLGGWGEQYF
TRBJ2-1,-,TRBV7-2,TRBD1,TGTGCCAGCAGCCCCGGGACAGGGGGCGGAATATCGCAGTTCTTC,CASSPGTGGGISQFF
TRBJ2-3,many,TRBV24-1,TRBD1,TGTGCCACCAGTGATACGACAGGGAGCACAGATACGCAGTATTTT,CATSDTTGSTDTQYF
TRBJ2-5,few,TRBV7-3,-,TGTGCCAGCAGCCGTCACATGGGAGAGACCCAGTACTTC,CASSRHMGETQYF
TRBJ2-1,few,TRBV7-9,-,TGTGCCAGCAGCTTATTGATCTCCTACAATGAGCAGTTCTTC,CASSLLISYNEQFF
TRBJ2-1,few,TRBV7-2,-,TGTGCCAGCAGCTTAGGGCTGTCCTACAATGAGCAGTTCTTC,CASSLGLSYNEQFF
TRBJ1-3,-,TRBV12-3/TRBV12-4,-,TGTGCCAGCAGTTTGGGCGGGGGCGGGGACACCATATATTTT,CASSLGGGGDTIYF
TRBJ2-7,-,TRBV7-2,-,TGTGCCAGCAGGCCGGGGTCCAGCGGCTACGAGCAGTACTTC,CASRPGSSGYEQYF
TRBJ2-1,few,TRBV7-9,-,TGTGCCAGCAGCTTAGGGGGGAGTAGGAATGAGCAGTTCTTC,CASSLGGSRNEQFF
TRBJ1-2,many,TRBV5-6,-,TGTGCCAGCAGCTTGGGTTGGGGCGGCTATGGCTACACCTTC,CASSLGWGGYGYTF
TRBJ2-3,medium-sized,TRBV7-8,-,TGTGCCAGCAGGCGAACAGGGAATCCCCGGGATACGCAGTATTTT,CASRRTGNPRDTQYF
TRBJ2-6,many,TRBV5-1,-,TGCGCCAGCAGCTTGTTAGGCGTTGGGGCCAACGTCCTGACTTTC,CASSLLGVGANVLTF
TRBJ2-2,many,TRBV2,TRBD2,TGTGCCAGCAGTGAAATGGCGGGAGACACCGGGGAGCTGTTTTTT,CASSEMAGDTGELFF
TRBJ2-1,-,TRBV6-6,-,TGTGCCAGCCGCAGACAGGCCTACAATGAGCAGTTCTTC,CASRRQAYNEQFF
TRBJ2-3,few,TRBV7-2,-,TGTGCCAGCAGCCCGTTACCCAGCACAGATACGCAGTATTTT,CASSPLPSTDTQYF
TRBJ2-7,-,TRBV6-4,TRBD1,TGTGCCAGCAGTGATCCGATCAGGGGGTCCTACGAGCAGTACTTC,CASSDPIRGSYEQYF